Detailed here is one TCR beta chain. No antigen is known for it. The entry originates in a study of shared clonotypes between healthy human individuals. Study results and limitations: Only blood was sampled, and tissue TCR repertoires likely differ from blood ones.

Template for every sorted-subset replicate PCR totaled about 0.2 ug DNA, some 30,000 T cell genomes. Only in-frame clones appear in the TCRdb table, and some are missing; sequencing was by immunoSEQ multiplex PCR. This sample has around 1.4 million clones, with 97% to 99% found just once. The trim removed 7 bases at V and 4 bases at J, leaving 17 bases unmatched. The V gene's germline CDR1 is MDHEN and CDR2 SYDVKM. The CDR3 is 17 amino acids. The TCR sequence derives from a man in his thirties or forties in good health. The sequenced sample consisted of naive CD4+ T cells sorted from blood. Described subset: CD45RA+ positively selected. This sequence joins TRBV28 and TRBJ1-1; 8 nucleotides line up with TRBD1. CDR3 in DNA: TGTGCCAGCACCGTCGCCGGGCAGGGGGCCGTCCGCACTGAAGCTTTCTTT. Translation: CASTVAGQGAVRTEAFF.